The source of this T cell receptor (beta chain) is a study of regulatory T cells in long-lasting Graves disease. Findings and limits, study-wide: Small sample size may have lowered accuracy.

Stated time point: persistent/refractory GD, antithyroid drugs over 5 years with positive TRAb. RNA extracted from PBMCs served as the sequencing template. Into tubes containing EDTA, approximately 9 milliliters of peripheral blood were drawn. Arm-PCR with iRepertoire HTBI primers amplified the CDR3 regions for these TCR beta libraries. TCRdb re-called the multiplex PCR reads through MiXCR, storing one row per CDR3 protein. The data show a few hundred thousand distinct CDR3 sequences, roughly 24% seen once. On this clonotype itself: Its antigen remains unidentified.

This material consisted of peripheral blood mononuclear cells (PBMCs), taken when the disease was refractory, from a patient treated with antithyroid drugs. This receptor was taken from a woman between 40 and 55 years old with Graves disease.

DNA for the CDR3: TGCGCCAGCAGCCAAGTGGCCGGGGGTAGCGGGAGGGTTGATGAGCAGTTCTTC. As protein: CASSQVAGGSGRVDEQFF. V gene TRBV4-1 combines with J gene TRBJ2-1; TRBD2 agrees at 11 bases. The CDR3 totals 18 residues. Germline V gene lookup returns CDR1 MGHRA and CDR2 YSYEKL. V lost 1 base, J lost 8 bases, and 13 bases stayed unmatched.